These 7 T cell receptor beta chains were sequenced from one sample in a study of human T cells and chemical hapten exposure. One entry per CDR3 protein, called by TCRdb with MiXCR from the RACE reads. Of fewer than 65,000 distinct CDR3 sequences in the sample, about a tenth were seen once. As to time point: pre-sensitization, week 0. Treatment denoted: therapeutic diphenylcyclopropenone sensitization with weekly scalp DPC. Here the sequenced sample was whole blood, taken in connection with sensitization to the hapten diphenylcyclopropenone (DPC). These receptors all come from a woman in her thirties or forties with alopecia areata. Some clones in this sample may be carry-over from other donors' samples.

This clonotype was recorded at least ten times. The chain carries TRBV29-1 and TRBJ2-1; 9 bases are a match to TRBD2. This CDR3 is 13 amino acids long. CDR1 is SQVTM and CDR2 is ANQGSEA in the germline V gene. V was clipped by 3 bases and J by 9 bases; unmatched bases: 6. This CDR3 reads CSVDLAGMGEQFF. CDR3 DNA sequence: TGCAGCGTTGATCTAGCGGGGATGGGTGAGCAGTTCTTC.

The chain combines TRBV28 with TRBJ1-5, with D uncertain. V was pared by 4 bases and J by 2 bases, with 18 bases between. This CDR3 has 17 residues. The germline CDR1 and CDR2 sequences are MDHEN and SYDVKM. The CDR3 here is CASSSLIRELGNQPQHF. The CDR3 DNA follows: TGTGCCAGCAGTTCCCTAATCCGTGAGTTGGGCAATCAGCCCCAGCATTTT.

This clonotype has at least ten counts. The rearrangement joins TRBV28 to TRBJ1-6; D call uncertain. CDR1 MDHEN and CDR2 SYDVKM come from the germline V gene. V dropped 3 bases and J dropped 7 bases, with 16 bases sitting between them. This CDR3 is 16 amino acids long. The CDR3 spells CASSLGGHRANSPLHF. In DNA form, the CDR3 reads TGTGCCAGCAGTTTGGGAGGCCATCGTGCGAATTCACCCCTCCACTTT.

This clonotype appeared a few times. The V gene is TRBV29-1, the J gene TRBJ2-3, with D perhaps assigned TRBD1 or TRBD2 (5 bases each). Trimming shortened V by 7 bases and J by 0 bases, and 8 bases separated the two germline ends. Germline CDR1 and CDR2: SQVTM and ANQGSEA. The CDR3 runs 12 residues. CDR3 amino acids: CSGGPSTDTQYF. CDR3 in DNA: TGCAGCGGGGGACCGAGCACAGATACGCAGTATTTT.

This chain connects TRBV12-3 or TRBV12-4 to TRBJ2-3; perhaps TRBD1 as D (7 bases). This CDR3 spans 19 amino acids. V lost 1 base, J lost 3 bases, and 23 bases lay in between. The chain's CDR3 is CASSLGRGTVKPSTDTQYF. As DNA, the CDR3 is TGTGCCAGCAGTTTAGGACGGGGGACAGTGAAACCATCGACAGATACGCAGTATTTT.

This clonotype was recorded only once. The J gene is TRBJ2-7, the V gene TRBV6-2 or TRBV6-3, with D maybe TRBD2 (5 bases). The germline V gene encodes CDR1 MNHEY and CDR2 SVGEGT. The CDR3 totals 17 residues. V gave up 2 bases and J gave up 4 bases, with 21 bases separating them. Written as DNA, the CDR3 is TGTGCCAGCAGTTACAGCCTATCGGCAAGCGGCGGTTACGAGCAGTACTTC. The encoded protein is CASSYSLSASGGYEQYF.

This clonotype was detected a few times. The J gene is TRBJ2-3, the V gene TRBV30, with 7 positions matching TRBD2. Germline CDR1 reads GTSNPN; CDR2 reads SVGIG (reference sequence). The CDR3 length is 14 residues. V dropped 0 bases and J dropped 8; count of bases not matched to a gene: 8. The CDR3 DNA is TGTGCCTGGAGTGTACAAGCGGGGTCAGGTACGCAGTATTTT. It codes for CAWSVQAGSGTQYF.